This TCR beta chain was observed in a study of cytomegalovirus exposure and HLA in healthy donors. Germline V lookup: CDR1 SGDLS, CDR2 YYNGEE. This CDR3 spans 12 amino acids. V was shortened by 9 bases and J by 0 bases, with 7 bases between the two germline ends. The primer mix had 60 Vbeta and 13 Jbeta primers. Clones were read by immunoSEQ multiplex PCR, and TCRdb kept only the in-frame ones, dropping some. This table holds 150,000 to 160,000 clones, roughly 84% found once. The chain uses TRBV9 and TRBJ1-3; unclear D gene. This sequence was found in a young woman in good health and CMV-seronegative. The sample taken for sequencing was PBMCs. The chain's CDR3 is CAILPSGNTIYF. CDR3 nucleotide sequence: TGTGCCATCCTCCCCTCTGGAAACACCATATATTTT. Based on the CDR3 plus reference TRBV9 and TRBJ1-3, the full variable domain is DSGVTQTPKHLITATGQRVTLRCSPRSGDLSVYWYQQSLDQGLQFLIQYYNGEERAKGNILERFSAQQFPDLHSELNLSSLELGDSALYFCAILPSGNTIYFGEGSWLTVV.